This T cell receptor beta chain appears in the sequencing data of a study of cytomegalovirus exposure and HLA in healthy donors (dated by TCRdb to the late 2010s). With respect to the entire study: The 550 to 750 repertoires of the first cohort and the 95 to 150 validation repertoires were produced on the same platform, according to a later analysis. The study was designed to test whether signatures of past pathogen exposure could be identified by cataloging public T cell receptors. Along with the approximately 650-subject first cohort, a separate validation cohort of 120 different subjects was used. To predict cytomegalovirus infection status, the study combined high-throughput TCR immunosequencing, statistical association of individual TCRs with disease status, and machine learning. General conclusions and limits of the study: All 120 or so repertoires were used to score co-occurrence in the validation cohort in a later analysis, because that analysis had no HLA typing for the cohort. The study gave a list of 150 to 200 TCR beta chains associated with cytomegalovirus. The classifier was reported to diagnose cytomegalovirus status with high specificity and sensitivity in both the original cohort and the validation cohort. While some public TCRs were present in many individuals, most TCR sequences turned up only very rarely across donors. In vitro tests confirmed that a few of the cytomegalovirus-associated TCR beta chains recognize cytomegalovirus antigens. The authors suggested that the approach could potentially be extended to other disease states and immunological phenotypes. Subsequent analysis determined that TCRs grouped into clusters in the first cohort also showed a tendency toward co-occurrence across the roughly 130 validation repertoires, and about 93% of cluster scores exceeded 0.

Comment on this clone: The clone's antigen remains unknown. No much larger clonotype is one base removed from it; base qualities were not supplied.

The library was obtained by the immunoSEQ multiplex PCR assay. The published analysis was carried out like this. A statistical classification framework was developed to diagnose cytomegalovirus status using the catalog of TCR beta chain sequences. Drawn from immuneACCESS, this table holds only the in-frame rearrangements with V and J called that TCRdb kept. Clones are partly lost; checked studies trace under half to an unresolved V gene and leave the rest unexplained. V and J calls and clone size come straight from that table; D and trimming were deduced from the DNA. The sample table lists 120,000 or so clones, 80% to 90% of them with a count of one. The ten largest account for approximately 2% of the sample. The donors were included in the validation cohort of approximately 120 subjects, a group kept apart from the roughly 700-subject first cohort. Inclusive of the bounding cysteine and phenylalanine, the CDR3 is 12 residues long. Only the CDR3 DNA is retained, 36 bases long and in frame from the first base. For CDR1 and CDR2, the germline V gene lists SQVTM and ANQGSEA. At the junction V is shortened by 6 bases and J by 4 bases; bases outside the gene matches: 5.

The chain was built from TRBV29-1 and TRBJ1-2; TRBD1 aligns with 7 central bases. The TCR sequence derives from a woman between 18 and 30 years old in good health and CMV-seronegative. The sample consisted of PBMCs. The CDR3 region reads CSVGTETYGYTF. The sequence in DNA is TGCAGCGTCGGGACAGAGACCTATGGCTACACCTTC.